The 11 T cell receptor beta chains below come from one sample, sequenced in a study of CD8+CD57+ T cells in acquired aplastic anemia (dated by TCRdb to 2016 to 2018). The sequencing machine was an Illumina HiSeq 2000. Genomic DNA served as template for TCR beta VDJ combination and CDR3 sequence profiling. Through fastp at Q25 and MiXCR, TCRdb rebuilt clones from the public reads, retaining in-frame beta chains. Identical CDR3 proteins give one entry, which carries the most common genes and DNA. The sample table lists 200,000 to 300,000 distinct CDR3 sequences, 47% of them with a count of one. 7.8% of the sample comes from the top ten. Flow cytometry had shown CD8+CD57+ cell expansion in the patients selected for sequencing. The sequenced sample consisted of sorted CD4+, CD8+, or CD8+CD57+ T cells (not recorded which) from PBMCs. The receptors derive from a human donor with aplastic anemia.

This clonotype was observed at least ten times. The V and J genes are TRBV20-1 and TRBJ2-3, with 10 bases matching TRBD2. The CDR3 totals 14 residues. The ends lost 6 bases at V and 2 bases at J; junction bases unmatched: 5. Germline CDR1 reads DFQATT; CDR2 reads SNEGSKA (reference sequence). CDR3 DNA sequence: TGCAGTGCAGGAGGACTAGCGGTCACAGATACGCAGTATTTT. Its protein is CSAGGLAVTDTQYF.

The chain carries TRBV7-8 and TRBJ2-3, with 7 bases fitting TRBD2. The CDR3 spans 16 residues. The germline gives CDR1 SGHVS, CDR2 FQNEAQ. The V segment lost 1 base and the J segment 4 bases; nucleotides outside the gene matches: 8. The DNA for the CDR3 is TGTGCCAGCAGCTTAGAGTTGGGGGGGGAGGCAGATACGCAGTATTTT. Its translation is CASSLELGGEADTQYF.

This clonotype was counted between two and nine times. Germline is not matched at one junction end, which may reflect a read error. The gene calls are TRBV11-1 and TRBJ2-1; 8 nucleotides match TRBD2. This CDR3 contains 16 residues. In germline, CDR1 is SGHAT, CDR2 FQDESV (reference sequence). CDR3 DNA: TGTGTCAGCAGTCGAAGCGGGAGTAATGCCTACAATGAGCAGTTCTTC. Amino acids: CVSSRSGSNAYNEQFF.

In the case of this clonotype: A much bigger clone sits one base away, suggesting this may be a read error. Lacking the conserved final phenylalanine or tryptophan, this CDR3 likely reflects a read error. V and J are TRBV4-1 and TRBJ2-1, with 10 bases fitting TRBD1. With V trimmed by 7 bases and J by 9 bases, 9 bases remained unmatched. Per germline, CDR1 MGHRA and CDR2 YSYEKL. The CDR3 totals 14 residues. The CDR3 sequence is CASTNRDRGFEQFL. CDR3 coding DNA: TGCGCCAGCACCAACCGGGACAGGGGTTTTGAGCAGTTCCTC.

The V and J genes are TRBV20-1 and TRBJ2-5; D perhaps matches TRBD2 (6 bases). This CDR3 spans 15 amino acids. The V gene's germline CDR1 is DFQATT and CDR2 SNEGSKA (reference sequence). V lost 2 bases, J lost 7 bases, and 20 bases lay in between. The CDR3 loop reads CSARPYGSFQMTQYF. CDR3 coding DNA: TGCAGTGCTAGACCTTACGGGAGTTTCCAGATGACCCAGTACTTC.

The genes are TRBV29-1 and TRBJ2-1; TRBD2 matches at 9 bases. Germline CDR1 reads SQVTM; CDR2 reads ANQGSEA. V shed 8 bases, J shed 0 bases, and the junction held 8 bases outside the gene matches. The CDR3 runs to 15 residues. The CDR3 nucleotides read TGCAGCAGCCGGAGACTAGCGGTCTCCTACAATGAGCAGTTCTTC. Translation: CSSRRLAVSYNEQFF.

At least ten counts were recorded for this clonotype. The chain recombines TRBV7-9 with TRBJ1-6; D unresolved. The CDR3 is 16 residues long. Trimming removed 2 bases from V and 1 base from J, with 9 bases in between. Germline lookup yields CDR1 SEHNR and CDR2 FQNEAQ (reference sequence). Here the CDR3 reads CASSLSQLSYNSPLHF. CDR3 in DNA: TGTGCCAGCAGCTTAAGTCAGTTATCCTATAATTCACCCCTCCACTTT.

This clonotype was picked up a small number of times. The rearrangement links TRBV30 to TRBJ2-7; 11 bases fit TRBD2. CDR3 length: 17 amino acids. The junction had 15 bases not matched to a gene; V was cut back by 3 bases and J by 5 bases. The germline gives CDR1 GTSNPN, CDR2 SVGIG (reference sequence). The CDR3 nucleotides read TGTGCCTGGAGGTTTAGAGGGATCACTAGCGGGAGTGACGAGCAGTACTTC. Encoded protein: CAWRFRGITSGSDEQYF.

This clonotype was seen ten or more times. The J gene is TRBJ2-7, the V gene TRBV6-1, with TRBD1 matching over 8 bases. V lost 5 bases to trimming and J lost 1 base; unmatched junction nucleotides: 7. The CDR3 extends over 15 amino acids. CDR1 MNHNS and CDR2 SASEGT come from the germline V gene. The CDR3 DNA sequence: TGTGCCAGCAGTTACGGGACAGGATCATCCTACGAGCAGTACTTC. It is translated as CASSYGTGSSYEQYF.

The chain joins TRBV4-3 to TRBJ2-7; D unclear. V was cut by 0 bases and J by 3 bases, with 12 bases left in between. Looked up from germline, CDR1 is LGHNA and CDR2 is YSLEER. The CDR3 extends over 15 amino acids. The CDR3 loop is CASSQDRGQNYEQYF. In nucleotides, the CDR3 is TGCGCCAGCAGCCAAGATCGAGGCCAAAACTACGAGCAGTACTTC.

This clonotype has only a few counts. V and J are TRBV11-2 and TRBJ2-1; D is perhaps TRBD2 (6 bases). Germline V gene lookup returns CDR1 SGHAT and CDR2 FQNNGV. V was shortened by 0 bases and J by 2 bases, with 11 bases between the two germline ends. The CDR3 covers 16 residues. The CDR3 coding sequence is TGTGCCAGCAGCTTAGAACGGGAGTTCACCTACAATGAGCAGTTCTTC. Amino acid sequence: CASSLEREFTYNEQFF.